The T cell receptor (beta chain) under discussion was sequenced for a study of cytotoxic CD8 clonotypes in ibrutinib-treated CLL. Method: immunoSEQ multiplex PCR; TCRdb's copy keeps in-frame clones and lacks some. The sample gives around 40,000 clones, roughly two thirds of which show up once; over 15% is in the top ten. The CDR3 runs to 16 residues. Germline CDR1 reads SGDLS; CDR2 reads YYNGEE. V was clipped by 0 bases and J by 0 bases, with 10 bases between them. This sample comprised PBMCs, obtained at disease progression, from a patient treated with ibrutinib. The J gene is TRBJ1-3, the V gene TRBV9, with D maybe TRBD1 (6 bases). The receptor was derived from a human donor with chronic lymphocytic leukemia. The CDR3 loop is CASSVDPRGSGNTIYF. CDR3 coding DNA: TGTGCCAGCAGCGTAGACCCCAGGGGCTCTGGAAACACCATATATTTT.